The rows below give T cell receptor beta chains drawn from one sample of a study of T-cell reconstitution after alpha-beta-depleted transplantation in children. Via MiXCR, TCRdb re-called the PCR reads, giving one row per CDR3 protein. The sample contains about 500,000 distinct CDR3 sequences, 32% of which appear only once. The material sequenced was PBMCs from the stem cell graft donor, taken from the stem cell graft. The source of these receptors is a human donor who donated a stem cell graft to a child with aplastic anemia. Both conserved end residues are part of each CDR3. Each record gives: clone size, V gene, J gene, D gene, CDR3 protein. D genes are given only for firm matches. Clone size is not always given. Where it is, it says once, few, many or a class for expanded clones.

>-|TRBV5-1|TRBJ1-4|-
CASRGGATNEKLFF
>-|TRBV29-1|TRBJ2-1|TRBD2
CSAGLAGAQGYNEQFF
>-|TRBV30|TRBJ1-1|-
CAWSVGTFLGTEAFF
>-|TRBV11-2|TRBJ1-1|-
CASSLQYRGRSEAFF
>-|TRBV19|TRBJ2-1|-
CASSIDLSGYNEQFF
>-|TRBV5-7|TRBJ2-3|-
CASSFLGSDTDTQYF
>-|TRBV9|TRBJ1-2|-
CASSGPGENYGYTF
>many|TRBV12-3/TRBV12-4|TRBJ2-2|TRBD2
CASSLSGVNTGELFF
>-|TRBV30|TRBJ2-5|TRBD2
CAWSVLLSGRYQETQYF
>few|TRBV12-3/TRBV12-4|TRBJ2-1|-
CASSHNEQFF